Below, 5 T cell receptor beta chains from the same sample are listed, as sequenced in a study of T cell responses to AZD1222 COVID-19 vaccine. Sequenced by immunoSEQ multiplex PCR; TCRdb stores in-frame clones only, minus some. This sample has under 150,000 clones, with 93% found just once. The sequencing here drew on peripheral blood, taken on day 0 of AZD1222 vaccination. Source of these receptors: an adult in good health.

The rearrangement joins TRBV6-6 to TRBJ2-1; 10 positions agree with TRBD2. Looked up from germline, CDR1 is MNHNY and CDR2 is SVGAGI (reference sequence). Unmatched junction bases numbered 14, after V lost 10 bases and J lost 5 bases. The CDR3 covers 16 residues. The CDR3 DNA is TGTGCCACTATGGCGACCGGGACTAGCGTCCACAATGAGCAGTTCTTC. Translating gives CATMATGTSVHNEQFF.

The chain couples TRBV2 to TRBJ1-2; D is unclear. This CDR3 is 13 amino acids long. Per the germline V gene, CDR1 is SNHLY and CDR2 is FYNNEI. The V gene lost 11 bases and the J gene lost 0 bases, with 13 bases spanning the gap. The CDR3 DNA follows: TGTGCCGCCTACAGCGGCGCTAACTATGGCTACACCTTC. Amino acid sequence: CAAYSGANYGYTF.

CDR3: CSVSDRVVTYEQYF. DNA of the CDR3: TGCAGCGTATCCGACAGGGTAGTCACCTACGAGCAGTACTTC. V gene TRBV29-1 combines with J gene TRBJ2-7; 7 bases fit TRBD1. V trimming: 6 bases; J trimming: 2 bases; junction bases outside the gene matches: 10. The CDR3 consists of 14 residues. From germline, CDR1 is SQVTM and CDR2 ANQGSEA.

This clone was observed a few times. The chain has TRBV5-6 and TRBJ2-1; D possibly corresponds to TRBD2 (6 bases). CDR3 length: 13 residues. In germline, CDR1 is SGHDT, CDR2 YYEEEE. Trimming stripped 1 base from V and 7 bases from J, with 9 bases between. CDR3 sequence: CASSLRERNEQFF. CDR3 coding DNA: TGTGCCAGCAGCTTGCGGGAGAGGAATGAGCAGTTCTTC.

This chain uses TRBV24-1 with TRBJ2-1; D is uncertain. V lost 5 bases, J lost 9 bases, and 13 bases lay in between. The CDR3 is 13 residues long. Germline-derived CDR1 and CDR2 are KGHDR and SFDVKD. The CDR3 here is CATSAIGTTEQFF. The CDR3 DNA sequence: TGTGCCACCAGTGCTATAGGAACAACTGAGCAGTTCTTC.